The text below deals with one T cell receptor (beta chain). The sample originates from a study of blood T cell repertoires in COVID-19. Per germline, CDR1 MRHNA and CDR2 SNTAGT. This CDR3 is built from 15 residues. V was clipped by 6 bases and J by 3 bases; unmatched bases: 10. The table came from immunoSEQ multiplex PCR; TCRdb's copy has only in-frame clones and leaves some out. The sample contains about 250,000 clones, about 85% of which appear only once. This clonotype originated in a woman aged 50 to 60 who had recovered from COVID-19. This chain uses TRBV6-4 with TRBJ1-1; 7 nucleotides match TRBD1. Sequenced sample: PBMCs or T cells enriched from blood (not recorded which). CDR3 nucleotides: TGTGCCAGCAGGAAAGACAGGGTCGTGGACACTGAAGCTTTCTTT. Translated: CASRKDRVVDTEAFF.